This T cell receptor (beta chain) is from a study of identical twins. Overall study results and limits: Cord blood beta clonotypes present at high abundance carried fewer insertions; no such pattern appeared in memory repertoires.

There are 14 residues in the CDR3. Germline V gene data show CDR1 as MNHNS and CDR2 as SASEGT. V was pared by 11 bases and J by 3 bases, with 17 bases between. Template switching (which added a universal primer site) was used, and cDNA carried unique molecular identifiers. TCRdb ran MiXCR on the 5' RACE reads and lists one entry per CDR3 protein. The repertoire holds 650,000 to 750,000 distinct CDR3 sequences, with approximately 21% as singletons. With regard to this clonotype: No antigen is known for it.

This same sample was also part of a study on T cells expressing NK-cell markers. This second study notes: With respect to HCMV, seven of the eight sequenced donors were seropositive, and one was seronegative. There were several donors in whom these clonotypes also led the CD3+CD56-NKG2C+ fraction.

Sequenced input: PBMCs. This chain uses TRBV6-1 with TRBJ2-1, with D unresolved. The clonotype comes from a woman aged 18 to 35 in good health. This chain's CDR3 is CADRGLQRYNEQFF. The CDR3 nucleotides are TGTGCCGATCGTGGGCTACAACGCTACAATGAGCAGTTCTTC.